The source of this TCR beta chain is a study of CD8+CD57+ T cells in acquired aplastic anemia. Study at large: Mean yield of DNA from sorted CD4+ and CD8+ cells was 2.5 to 4 ug.

A few counts support this clonotype. The study profiled TCR beta VDJ and CDR3 using genomic DNA as template. A single record per CDR3 protein comes from TCRdb applying MiXCR to the reads. The data show around 430,000 distinct CDR3 sequences, around a third seen once. Only patients with CD8+CD57+ cell expansion on flow cytometry were chosen for sequencing. Among the patients, all had severe acquired aplastic anemia. The study sampled blood from patients who had received no therapy. The CDR3 runs to 14 residues. Germline assignment: CDR1 DFQATT and CDR2 SNEGSKA (reference sequence). V was trimmed by 2 bases and J by 4 bases, leaving 14 bases between them.

The chain joins TRBV20-1 to TRBJ2-5; D not resolved. The origin of this receptor is a human donor with aplastic anemia. Sequenced input: sorted CD4+, CD8+, or CD8+CD57+ T cells (not recorded which) from PBMCs. CDR3 DNA: TGCAGTGCTAGAATTGGGGTGGGCGGAGAGACCCAGTACTTC. Its protein is CSARIGVGGETQYF.